The 24 T cell receptor beta chains below all came from one sample that was sequenced in a study of blood T cell repertoires in COVID-19. Here immunoSEQ multiplex PCR was the method, and the copy in TCRdb shows in-frame clones only, minus some. Of around 99,000 clones listed, approximately 79% are singletons. The sequenced material came from peripheral blood. These receptor sequences come from an elderly woman with active or convalescent COVID-19.

The chain is built from TRBV7-3 and TRBJ2-3, with TRBD2 matching over 9 bases. Germline-derived CDR1 and CDR2 are SGHTA and FQGTGA. After removal of 5 bases from V and 6 bases from J, the junction contained 15 bases not matched to a gene. The CDR3 has 17 residues. The CDR3, as DNA: TGTGCCAGCAGCCCCCGGAGCGGGAGGACGGGTCTCGATACGCAGTATTTT. This encodes CASSPRSGRTGLDTQYF. Together with reference TRBV7-3 and TRBJ2-3, the CDR3 gives the full variable domain: GAGVSQTPSNKVTEKGKYVELRCDPISGHTALYWYRQSLGQGPEFLIYFQGTGAADDSGLPNDRFFAVRPEGSVSTLKIQRTERGDSAVYLCASSPRSGRTGLDTQYFGPGTRLTVL.

J is TRBJ1-2 and V is TRBV30; TRBD1 aligns across 7 bases. Germline V CDR1 and CDR2: GTSNPN, SVGIG (reference sequence). V gave up 8 bases and J gave up 4 bases; unmatched junction bases: 10. The CDR3 consists of 13 residues. CDR3 coding DNA: TGTGCCAACACAGGGGAAGGAGGCTATGGCTACACCTTC. This encodes CANTGEGGYGYTF.

This chain joins TRBV29-1 and TRBJ2-5; a weak D match, TRBD1 (5 bases). The CDR3 is 12 amino acids. Per the germline V gene, CDR1 is SQVTM and CDR2 is ANQGSEA. V shed 4 bases and J shed 4 bases, with 10 bases lying between them. CDR3: CSVVWQGETQYF. In DNA, the CDR3 is TGCAGCGTTGTTTGGCAGGGAGAGACCCAGTACTTC.

This clone occurred a few times. The J gene is TRBJ2-1, the V gene TRBV11-3; 11 positions match TRBD2. V gave up 4 bases and J gave up 3 bases; unmatched junction bases: 11. The CDR3 runs 18 residues. Germline assignment: CDR1 SGHNT and CDR2 YENEEA. The CDR3 coding sequence is TGTGCCAGCAGCTACACACAGACTGGACTAGCGGGCTACAATGAGCAGTTCTTC. Translation: CASSYTQTGLAGYNEQFF.

This clone is a singleton in its sample. The chain uses TRBV24-1 and TRBJ2-1; perhaps TRBD2 as D (5 bases). The V end lost 0 bases, the J end lost 6 bases, and 14 bases lay between the germline ends. The CDR3 contains 16 residues. Germline V gene data show CDR1 as KGHDR and CDR2 as SFDVKD. CDR3 in amino acids: CATSDLLPGVRNEQFF. CDR3 nucleotide sequence: TGTGCCACCAGTGATTTGCTTCCCGGGGTGCGCAATGAGCAGTTCTTC.

The V gene is TRBV10-3, the J gene TRBJ2-3, with 7 bases that match TRBD2. The CDR3 loop spans 13 amino acids. V was clipped by 10 bases and J by 3 bases; unmatched bases: 7. Germline V lookup: CDR1 ENHRY, CDR2 SYGVKD. The DNA for the CDR3 is TGTGCCACCAACGCGGGAGAGACAGATACGCAGTATTTT. As protein: CATNAGETDTQYF.

This chain connects TRBV27 to TRBJ2-5; 12 bases are shared with TRBD2. Germline V CDR1 and CDR2: MNHEY, SMNVEV (reference sequence). J lost 5 bases, V lost 5 bases, and 6 bases had no gene match. This CDR3 is built from 15 residues. CDR3: CASSLTSGREETQYF. In nucleotides, the CDR3 is TGTGCCAGCAGTCTGACTAGCGGGAGAGAGGAGACCCAGTACTTC.

This sequence joins TRBV4-2 and TRBJ1-2, with 11 bases aligning to TRBD1. This CDR3 has 14 residues. J lost 10 bases, V lost 3 bases, and 7 bases had no gene match. CDR1 and CDR2 from the germline V gene are LGHNA and YNFKEQ. In DNA form, the CDR3 reads TGTGCCAGCAGCCAGGACCCGGGACAGGGGGACTACACCTTC. The encoded protein is CASSQDPGQGDYTF.

The V and J genes are TRBV9 and TRBJ2-2; D might be TRBD1 (6 bases). Germline V lookup: CDR1 SGDLS, CDR2 YYNGEE. V gave up 1 base and J gave up 6 bases, with 16 bases separating them. The CDR3 length is 16 residues. CDR3 residues: CASSVRDTPFPGELFF. CDR3 DNA: TGTGCCAGCAGCGTACGGGACACTCCCTTCCCCGGGGAGCTGTTTTTT. Looking up the rest from reference TRBV9 and TRBJ2-2 gives the full variable domain: DSGVTQTPKHLITATGQRVTLRCSPRSGDLSVYWYQQSLDQGLQFLIQYYNGEERAKGNILERFSAQQFPDLHSELNLSSLELGDSALYFCASSVRDTPFPGELFFGEGSRLTVL.

This chain joins TRBV4-2 and TRBJ1-3, with D maybe TRBD1 (5 bases). V lost 2 bases to trimming and J lost 2 bases, with 13 bases between them. This CDR3 comprises 16 residues. CDR1 is LGHNA and CDR2 is YNFKEQ in the germline V gene. In nucleotides, the CDR3 is TGTGCCAGCAGCCAACCTGACAGCACCGCTGGAAACACCATATATTTT. Its translation: CASSQPDSTAGNTIYF.

Only a few counts were recorded for this clone. The CDR3 sequence is CASGVTGVQETQYF. The DNA of the CDR3 is TGTGCCAGCGGGGTTACAGGGGTTCAGGAGACCCAGTACTTC. The chain recombines TRBV2 with TRBJ2-5; 7 bases align to TRBD1. The CDR3 length is 14 residues. Trimming took 8 bases from V and 5 from J; bases not matched to a gene: 11. Germline V lookup: CDR1 SNHLY, CDR2 FYNNEI. The whole variable domain, remainder taken from reference TRBV2 and TRBJ2-5, is EPEVTQTPSHQVTQMGQEVILRCVPISNHLYFYWYRQILGQKVEFLVSFYNNEISEKSEIFDDQFSVERPDGSNFTLKIRSTKLEDSAMYFCASGVTGVQETQYFGPGTRLLVL.

This clone was detected only a few times. V is TRBV9 and J is TRBJ2-1; weak D call: TRBD2 (5 bases). Trimming took off 0 bases at V and 1 base at J, with 5 bases between the two ends. The CDR3 covers 14 residues. Germline CDR1 and CDR2: SGDLS and YYNGEE. The CDR3 protein is CASSVAGSYNEQFF. The CDR3 DNA reads TGTGCCAGCAGCGTAGCGGGGTCCTACAATGAGCAGTTCTTC.

The chain recombines TRBV7-3 with TRBJ2-1; D gene uncertain. This CDR3 region has 13 residues. V lost 3 bases to trimming and J lost 4 bases, with 7 bases between them. Germline values: CDR1 SGHTA, CDR2 FQGTGA. The CDR3 coding sequence is TGTGCCAGCAGCTTCGACGGGTACAATGAGCAGTTCTTC. It is translated as CASSFDGYNEQFF.

The chain recombines TRBV2 with TRBJ1-5; 8 bases are shared with TRBD1. The CDR3 contains 16 residues. Unmatched junction bases numbered 3, after V lost 0 bases and J lost 2 bases. Germline values: CDR1 SNHLY, CDR2 FYNNEI. Here the CDR3 DNA reads TGTGCCAGCAGTGAAGCCTCAGGGGGCGGCAATCAGCCCCAGCATTTT. Translation: CASSEASGGGNQPQHF.

The chain couples TRBV5-4 to TRBJ2-7; D possibly corresponds to TRBD2 (6 bases). The germline V and J ends were trimmed by 1 base and 6 bases, with 17 bases remaining between them. This CDR3 is 15 amino acids long. Germline CDR1 is SGHNT and CDR2 is YYREEE (reference sequence). CDR3 region: CASSLLAGIGGEQYF. For the CDR3, the DNA is TGTGCCAGCAGCTTGCTGGCGGGAATCGGTGGCGAGCAGTACTTC.

The chain recombines TRBV2 with TRBJ2-5, with D perhaps TRBD2 (6 bases). Germline loops: CDR1 SNHLY, CDR2 FYNNEI. The CDR3 sequence is 14 residues long. V was trimmed by 3 bases and J by 1 base, leaving 9 bases between them. CDR3 in DNA: TGTGCCAGCAGTGACCCGCGGGGCCAAGAGACCCAGTACTTC. Translation gives CASSDPRGQETQYF.

This sequence joins TRBV5-5 and TRBJ2-7; tentative D call: TRBD2 (5 bases). This CDR3 is built from 14 residues. Germline CDR1 and CDR2: SGHKS and YYEKEE (reference sequence). Between the trimmed V and J ends, which lost 4 bases and 4 bases, there was a span of 15 bases. CDR3 amino acids: CASSPHAGGYEQYF. Here the CDR3 DNA reads TGTGCCAGCAGCCCCCACGCAGGCGGGTACGAGCAGTACTTC.

This sequence joins TRBV29-1 and TRBJ2-7, with TRBD2 matching over 9 bases. J gave up 7 bases and V 4 bases, and 5 bases lay outside the gene matches. Germline assignment: CDR1 SQVTM and CDR2 ANQGSEA. This CDR3 is built from 12 residues. CDR3 coding DNA: TGCAGCGTTGGTAGCGGGAGACGGGAGCAGTACTTC. Amino acids: CSVGSGRREQYF.

This sequence joins TRBV6-5 and TRBJ1-2; 10 nucleotides align to TRBD1. Germline lookup yields CDR1 MNHEY and CDR2 SVGAGI. The V gene end was trimmed by 7 bases and the J gene end by 4 bases; junction bases not matched to a gene: 9. The CDR3 is 15 amino acids. CDR3 coding DNA: TGTGCCAGCACCCCGACAGGGGGCGCTGGCTATGGCTACACCTTC. It yields the protein CASTPTGGAGYGYTF.

V usage is TRBV5-6 and J usage is TRBJ2-7; 8 bases agree with TRBD1. J lost 3 bases, V lost 0 bases, and 2 bases had no gene match. CDR3 length: 14 residues. In germline, CDR1 is SGHDT, CDR2 YYEEEE. The CDR3 loop is CASSLGTGYYEQYF. The CDR3 DNA sequence: TGTGCCAGCAGCTTGGGGACAGGGTACTACGAGCAGTACTTC.

V and J are TRBV9 and TRBJ2-1; 12 bases match TRBD2. This CDR3 spans 15 amino acids. V gave up 4 bases and J gave up 8 bases; unmatched junction bases: 7. CDR1 is SGDLS and CDR2 is YYNGEE in the germline V gene. CDR3 loop: CASSIGLAGIYEQFF. Written as DNA, the CDR3 is TGTGCCAGCAGCATAGGACTAGCGGGAATCTATGAGCAGTTCTTC.

This chain links TRBV5-1 with TRBJ1-6, with a weak D call TRBD1 (6 bases). V dropped 0 bases and J dropped 10 bases, with 11 bases sitting between them. Germline lookup yields CDR1 SGHRS and CDR2 YFSETQ. The CDR3 has 14 amino acids. Here the CDR3 reads CASSLGNGGSPLHF. As DNA, the CDR3 is TGCGCCAGCAGCTTGGGGAATGGGGGCTCACCCCTCCACTTT.

The V call is TRBV5-1, the J call TRBJ2-5; 7 bases line up with TRBD1. The germline V gene encodes CDR1 SGHRS and CDR2 YFSETQ. The CDR3 spans 14 residues. V dropped 1 base and J dropped 5; count of bases not matched to a gene: 5. The CDR3 reads CASSLIGGRETQYF. Written as DNA, the CDR3 is TGCGCCAGCAGCTTGATAGGGGGCCGGGAGACCCAGTACTTC.

The chain recombines TRBV11-3 with TRBJ2-1; 8 nucleotides match TRBD1. CDR3 length: 15 residues. Germline V CDR1 and CDR2: SGHNT, YENEEA. V was clipped by 3 bases and J by 5 bases; unmatched bases: 6. CDR3 nucleotide sequence: TGTGCCAGCAGCTTTCGACAGGGGCGAGACAATGAGCAGTTCTTC. Amino acid sequence: CASSFRQGRDNEQFF.